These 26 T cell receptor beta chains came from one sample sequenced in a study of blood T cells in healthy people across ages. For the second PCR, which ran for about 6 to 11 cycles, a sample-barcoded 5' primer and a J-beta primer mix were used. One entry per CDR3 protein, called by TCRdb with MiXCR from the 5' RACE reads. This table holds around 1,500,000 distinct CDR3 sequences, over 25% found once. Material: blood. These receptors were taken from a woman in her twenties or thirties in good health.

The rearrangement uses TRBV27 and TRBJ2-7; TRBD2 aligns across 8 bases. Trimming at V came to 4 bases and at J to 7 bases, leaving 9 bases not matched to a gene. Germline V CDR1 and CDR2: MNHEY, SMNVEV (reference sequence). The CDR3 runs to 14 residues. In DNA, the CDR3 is TGTGCCAGCAGTTCGCGACTAGCGTCAGGGGAGCAGTACTTC. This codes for CASSSRLASGEQYF.

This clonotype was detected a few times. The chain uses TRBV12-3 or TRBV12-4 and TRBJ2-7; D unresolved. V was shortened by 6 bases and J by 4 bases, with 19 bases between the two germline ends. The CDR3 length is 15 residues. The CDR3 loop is CASSTHGGKWYEQYF. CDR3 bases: TGTGCCAGCAGCACACACGGTGGAAAATGGTACGAGCAGTACTTC.

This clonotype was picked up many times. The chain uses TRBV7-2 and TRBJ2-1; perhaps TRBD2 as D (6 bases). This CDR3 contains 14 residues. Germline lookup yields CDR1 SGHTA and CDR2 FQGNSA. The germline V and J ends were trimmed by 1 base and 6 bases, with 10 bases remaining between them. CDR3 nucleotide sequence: TGTGCCAGCAGCTTAGGCGGGAACTTCAATGAGCAGTTCTTC. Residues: CASSLGGNFNEQFF. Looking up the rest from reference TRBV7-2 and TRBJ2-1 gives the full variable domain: GAGVSQSPSNKVTEKGKDVELRCDPISGHTALYWYRQSLGQGLEFLIYFQGNSAPDKSGLPSDRFSAERTGGSVSTLTIQRTQQEDSAVYLCASSLGGNFNEQFFGPGTRLTVL.

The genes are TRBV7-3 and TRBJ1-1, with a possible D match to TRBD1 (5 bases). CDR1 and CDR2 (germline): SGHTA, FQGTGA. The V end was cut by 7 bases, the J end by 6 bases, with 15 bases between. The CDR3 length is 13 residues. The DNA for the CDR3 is TGTGCCAGCACCGTGACCAGGGCACCTGAAGCTTTCTTT. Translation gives CASTVTRAPEAFF.

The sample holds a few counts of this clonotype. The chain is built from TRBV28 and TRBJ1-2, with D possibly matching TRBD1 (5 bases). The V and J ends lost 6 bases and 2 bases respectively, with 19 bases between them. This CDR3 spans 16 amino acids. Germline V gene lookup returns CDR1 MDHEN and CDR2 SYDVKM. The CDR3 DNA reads TGTGCCAGCAGGGCCTTGGGGCAGCGAACCAACTATGGCTACACCTTC. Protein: CASRALGQRTNYGYTF.

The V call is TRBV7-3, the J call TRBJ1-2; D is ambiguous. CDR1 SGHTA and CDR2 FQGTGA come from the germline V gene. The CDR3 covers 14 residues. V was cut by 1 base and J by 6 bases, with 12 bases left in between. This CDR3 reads CASSLIGGTDGYTF. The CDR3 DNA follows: TGTGCCAGCAGCTTAATAGGAGGAACCGATGGCTACACCTTC.

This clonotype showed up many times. The CDR3 region has the DNA TGCGCCAGCAGTGAGTCCCAGGGGGCGCAAGGAAATGAGCAGTTCTTC. Encoded protein: CASSESQGAQGNEQFF. The V and J genes are TRBV10-2 and TRBJ2-1, with 8 nucleotides matching TRBD1. This CDR3 has 16 residues. V lost 0 bases and J lost 7; bases outside the gene matches: 8. Germline V gene lookup returns CDR1 WSHSY and CDR2 SAAADI.

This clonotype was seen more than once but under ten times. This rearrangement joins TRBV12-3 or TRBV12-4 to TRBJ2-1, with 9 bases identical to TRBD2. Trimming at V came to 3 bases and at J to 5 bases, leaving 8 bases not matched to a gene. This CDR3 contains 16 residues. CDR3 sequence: CASSFRREGRHNEQFF. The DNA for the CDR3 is TGTGCCAGCAGTTTCCGGCGGGAGGGCCGTCACAATGAGCAGTTCTTC.

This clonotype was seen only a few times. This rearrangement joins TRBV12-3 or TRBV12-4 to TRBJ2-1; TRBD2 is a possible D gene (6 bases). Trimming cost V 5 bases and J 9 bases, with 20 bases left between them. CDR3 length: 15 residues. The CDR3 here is CASSPLGPGRGEQFF. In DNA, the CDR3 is TGTGCCAGCAGTCCACTCGGACCCGGGCGGGGTGAGCAGTTCTTC.

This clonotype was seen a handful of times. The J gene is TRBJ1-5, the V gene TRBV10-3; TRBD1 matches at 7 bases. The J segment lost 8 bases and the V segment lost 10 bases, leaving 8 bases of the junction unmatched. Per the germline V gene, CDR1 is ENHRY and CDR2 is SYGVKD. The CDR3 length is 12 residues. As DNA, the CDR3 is TGTGCCACTAATACAGGGGATGAGCCCCAGCATTTT. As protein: CATNTGDEPQHF.

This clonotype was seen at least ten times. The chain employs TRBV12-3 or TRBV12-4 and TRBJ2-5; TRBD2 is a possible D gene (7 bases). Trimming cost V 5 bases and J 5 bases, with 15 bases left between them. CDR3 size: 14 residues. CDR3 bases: TGTGCCAGCAGTAGAGGGGGGGGAATGGAGACCCAGTACTTC. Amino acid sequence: CASSRGGGMETQYF.

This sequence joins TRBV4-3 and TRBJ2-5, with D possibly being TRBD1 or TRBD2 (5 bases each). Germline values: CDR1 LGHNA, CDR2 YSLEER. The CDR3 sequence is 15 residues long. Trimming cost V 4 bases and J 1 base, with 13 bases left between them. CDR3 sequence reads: CASSPELGVQETQYF. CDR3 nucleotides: TGCGCCAGCAGCCCCGAGCTGGGGGTCCAAGAGACCCAGTACTTC.

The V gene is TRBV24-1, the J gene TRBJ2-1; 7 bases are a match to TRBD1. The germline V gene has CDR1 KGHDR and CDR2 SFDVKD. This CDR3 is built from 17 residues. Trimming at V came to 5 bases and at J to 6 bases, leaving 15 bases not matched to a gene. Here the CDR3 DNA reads TGTGCCACCAGTGGAAGAGGGGGACAGTCCGGATCCAATGAGCAGTTCTTC. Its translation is CATSGRGGQSGSNEQFF.

CDR3 sequence reads: CASSPGWSDNEQFF. In nucleotides, the CDR3 is TGTGCCAGCAGCCCAGGGTGGTCCGACAATGAGCAGTTCTTC. The chain links TRBV11-3 to TRBJ2-1; D possibly corresponds to TRBD1 (5 bases). Germline V gene data show CDR1 as SGHNT and CDR2 as YENEEA. CDR3 size: 14 residues. V was pared by 5 bases and J by 5 bases, with 13 bases between.

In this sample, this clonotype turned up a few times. The CDR3 DNA reads TGTGCCAGGAACCTCCAGGACAATGAGCAGTTCTTC. Its protein product is CARNLQDNEQFF. The V gene is TRBV30, the J gene TRBJ2-1; D is ambiguous. V lost 8 bases to trimming and J lost 5 bases, with 13 bases between them. The germline gives CDR1 GTSNPN, CDR2 SVGIG (reference sequence). The CDR3 length is 12 residues.

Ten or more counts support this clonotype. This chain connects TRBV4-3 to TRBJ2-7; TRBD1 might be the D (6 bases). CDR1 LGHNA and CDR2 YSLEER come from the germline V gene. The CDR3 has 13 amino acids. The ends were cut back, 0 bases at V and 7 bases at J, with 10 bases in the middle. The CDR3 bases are TGCGCCAGCAGCCAAGAGGGGGCACGGGAGCAGTACTTC. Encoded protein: CASSQEGAREQYF.

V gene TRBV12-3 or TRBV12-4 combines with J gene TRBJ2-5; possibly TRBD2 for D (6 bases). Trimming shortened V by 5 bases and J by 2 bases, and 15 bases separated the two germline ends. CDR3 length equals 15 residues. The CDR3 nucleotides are TGTGCCAGCAGTAGTCCGGGACGGGAGCAAGAGACCCAGTACTTC. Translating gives CASSSPGREQETQYF.

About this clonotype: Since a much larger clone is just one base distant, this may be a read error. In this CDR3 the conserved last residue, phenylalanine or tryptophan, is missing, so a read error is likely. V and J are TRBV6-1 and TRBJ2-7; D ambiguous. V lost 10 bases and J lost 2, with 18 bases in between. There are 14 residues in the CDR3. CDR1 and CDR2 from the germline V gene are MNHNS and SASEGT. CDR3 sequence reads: CATKYGALPYEQYS. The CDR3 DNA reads TGTGCCACCAAGTATGGTGCTCTCCCCTACGAGCAGTACTCC.

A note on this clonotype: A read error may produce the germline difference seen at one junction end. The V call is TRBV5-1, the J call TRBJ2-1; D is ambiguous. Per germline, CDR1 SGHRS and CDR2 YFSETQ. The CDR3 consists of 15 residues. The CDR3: CAGSARQSSYNEQFF. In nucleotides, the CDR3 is TGCGCCGGCAGCGCGAGGCAGAGCTCCTACAATGAGCAGTTCTTC. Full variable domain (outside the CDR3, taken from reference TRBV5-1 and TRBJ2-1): KAGVTQTPRYLIKTRGQQVTLSCSPISGHRSVSWYQQTPGQGLQFLFEYFSETQRNKGNFPGRFSGRQFSNSRSEMNVSTLELGDSALYLCAGSARQSSYNEQFFGPGTRLTVL.

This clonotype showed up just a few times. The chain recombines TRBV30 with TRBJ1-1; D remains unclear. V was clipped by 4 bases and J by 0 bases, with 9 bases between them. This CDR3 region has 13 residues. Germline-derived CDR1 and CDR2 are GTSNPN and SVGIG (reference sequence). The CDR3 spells CAWTNSLNTEAFF. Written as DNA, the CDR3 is TGTGCCTGGACAAACAGTTTGAACACTGAAGCTTTCTTT.

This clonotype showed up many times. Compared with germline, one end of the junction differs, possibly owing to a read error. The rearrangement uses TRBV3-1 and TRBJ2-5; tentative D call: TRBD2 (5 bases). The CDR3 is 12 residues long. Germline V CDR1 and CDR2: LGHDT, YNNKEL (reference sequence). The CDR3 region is CASSQAEETQYF. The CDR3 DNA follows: TGCGCCAGCAGCCAAGCGGAAGAGACCCAGTACTTC.

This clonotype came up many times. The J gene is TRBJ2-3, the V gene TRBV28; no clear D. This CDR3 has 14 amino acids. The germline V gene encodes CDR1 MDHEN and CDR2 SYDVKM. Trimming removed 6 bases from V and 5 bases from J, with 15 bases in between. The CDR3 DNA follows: TGTGCCAGCAGCAAAATGAAAGCTTTAGATACGCAGTATTTT. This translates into CASSKMKALDTQYF. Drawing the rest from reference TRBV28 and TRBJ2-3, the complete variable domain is DVKVTQSSRYLVKRTGEKVFLECVQDMDHENMFWYRQDPGLGLRLIYFSYDVKMKEKGDIPEGYSVSREKKERFSLILESASTNQTSMYLCASSKMKALDTQYFGPGTRLTVL.

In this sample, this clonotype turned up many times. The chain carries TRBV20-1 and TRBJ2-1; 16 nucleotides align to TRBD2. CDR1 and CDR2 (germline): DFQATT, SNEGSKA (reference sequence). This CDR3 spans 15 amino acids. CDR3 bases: TGCAGCCCTATAACCGGGACTAGCGGGAGGGGGGAGCAGTTCTTC. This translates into CSPITGTSGRGEQFF.

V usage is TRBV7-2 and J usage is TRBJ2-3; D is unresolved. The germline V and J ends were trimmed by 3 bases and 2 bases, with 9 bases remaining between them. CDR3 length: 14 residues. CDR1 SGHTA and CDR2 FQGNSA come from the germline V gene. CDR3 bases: TGTGCCAGCAGCTTCCTCCTGTCCACAGATACGCAGTATTTT. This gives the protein CASSFLLSTDTQYF.

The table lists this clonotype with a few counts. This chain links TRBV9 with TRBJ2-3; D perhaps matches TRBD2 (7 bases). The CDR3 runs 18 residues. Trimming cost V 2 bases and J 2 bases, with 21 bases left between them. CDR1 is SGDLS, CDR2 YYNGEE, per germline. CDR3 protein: CASSVRWSAGASTDTQYF. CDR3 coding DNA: TGTGCCAGCAGCGTCCGGTGGTCGGCGGGGGCCTCCACAGATACGCAGTATTTT.

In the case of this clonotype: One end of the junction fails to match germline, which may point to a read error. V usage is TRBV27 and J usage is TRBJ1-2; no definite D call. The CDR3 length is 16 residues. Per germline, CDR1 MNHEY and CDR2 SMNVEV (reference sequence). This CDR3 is CVSSYLSTGIFYGYTF. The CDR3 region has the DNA TGTGTCAGCAGCTATTTATCGACGGGTATCTTCTATGGCTACACCTTC.